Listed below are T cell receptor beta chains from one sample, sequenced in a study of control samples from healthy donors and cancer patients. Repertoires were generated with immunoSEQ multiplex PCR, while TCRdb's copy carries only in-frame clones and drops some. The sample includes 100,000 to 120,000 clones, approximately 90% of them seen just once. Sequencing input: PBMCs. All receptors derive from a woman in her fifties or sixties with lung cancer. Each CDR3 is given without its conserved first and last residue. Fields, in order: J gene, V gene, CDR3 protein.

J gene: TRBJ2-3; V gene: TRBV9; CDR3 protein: ASSVGGPTTDTQY
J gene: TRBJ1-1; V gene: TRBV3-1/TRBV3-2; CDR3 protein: ASSHRGKNTEAF
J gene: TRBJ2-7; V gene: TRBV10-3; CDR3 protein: AIRGGSYEQY
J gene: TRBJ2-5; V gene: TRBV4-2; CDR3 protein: ASRRTPGASGQETQY
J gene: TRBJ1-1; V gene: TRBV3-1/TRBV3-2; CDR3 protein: ASSQEGGSLNTEAF
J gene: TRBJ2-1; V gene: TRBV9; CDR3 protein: ASSAGQPFGYEQF
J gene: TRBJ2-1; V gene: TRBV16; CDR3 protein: ASSQSNQPSYNEQF
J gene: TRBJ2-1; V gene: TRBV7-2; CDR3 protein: ASSLARGAREQF
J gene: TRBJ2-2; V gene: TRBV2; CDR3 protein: ASIRLAGAAGELF
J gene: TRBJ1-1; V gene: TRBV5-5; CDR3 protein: ASSLGGVLNTEAF
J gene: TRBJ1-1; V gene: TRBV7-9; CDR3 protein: ASSVQGQLNTEAF
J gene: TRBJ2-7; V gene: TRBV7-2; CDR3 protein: ASSLVRGAQYEQY
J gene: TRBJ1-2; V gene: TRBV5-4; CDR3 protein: ASSLQGANGYT
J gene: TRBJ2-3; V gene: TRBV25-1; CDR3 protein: ASSSRLAERADTQY
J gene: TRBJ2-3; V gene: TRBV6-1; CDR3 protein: ASSEQDGGATDTQY
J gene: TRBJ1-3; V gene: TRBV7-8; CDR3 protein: ASRGGKASSGNTIY
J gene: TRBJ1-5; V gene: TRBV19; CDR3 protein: ASSIEEAGRQPQH
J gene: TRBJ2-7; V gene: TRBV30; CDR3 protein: AWSESRNAASYEQY
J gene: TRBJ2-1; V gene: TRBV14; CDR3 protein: ASSPGTTYNEQF
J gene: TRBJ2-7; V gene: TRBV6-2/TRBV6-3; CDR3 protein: ASSWGGTAYEQY
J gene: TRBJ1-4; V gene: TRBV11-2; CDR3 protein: ASSLRGRGEKLF
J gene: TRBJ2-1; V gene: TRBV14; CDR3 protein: ASSLPSYNEQF
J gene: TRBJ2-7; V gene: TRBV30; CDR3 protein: ACPRRGKEYEQY
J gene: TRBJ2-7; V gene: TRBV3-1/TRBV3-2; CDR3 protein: ASSQATGTFYEQY
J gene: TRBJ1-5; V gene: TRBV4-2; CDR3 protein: ASSQEGGGVQPQH
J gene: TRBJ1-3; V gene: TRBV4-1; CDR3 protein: ASSPGQVRGRNTIY
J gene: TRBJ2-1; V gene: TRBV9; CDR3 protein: ASSVVPGLGVDEQF
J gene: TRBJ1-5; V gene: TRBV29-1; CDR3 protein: SVEYDSDQPQH